Listed here are 32 T cell receptor beta chains from one sample, sequenced in a study of blood T cell repertoires in COVID-19. TCRdb's copy holds only in-frame clones and misses some; the assay was immunoSEQ multiplex PCR. The sample shows 300,000 to 400,000 clones, roughly 90% of them seen only once. What was sequenced was peripheral blood. The receptors stem from a woman in her forties or fifties with active or convalescent COVID-19.

The chain uses TRBV25-1 and TRBJ1-1, with a possible D match to TRBD1 (6 bases). From germline, CDR1 is MGHDK and CDR2 SYGVNS. V was trimmed by 4 bases and J by 4 bases, leaving 19 bases between them. The CDR3 totals 16 residues. For the CDR3, the DNA is TGTGCCAGCAGTGGTCTCCCCGGGATAGGGGGCACTGAAGCTTTCTTT. Translation gives CASSGLPGIGGTEAFF.

To note about this clone: At one end the junction does not follow the germline gene, possibly because of a read error. This chain uses TRBV2 with TRBJ1-1; 7 positions match TRBD1. The CDR3 contains 14 residues. Looked up from germline, CDR1 is SNHLY and CDR2 is FYNNEI. The CDR3 sequence is CASSIRGQNSEAFF. CDR3 DNA sequence: TGTGCCAGCAGCATTCGGGGACAGAACTCTGAAGCTTTCTTT.

The chain is built from TRBV7-2 and TRBJ1-2; the D gene is possibly TRBD1 (6 bases). The CDR3 is 14 residues long. CDR1 is SGHTA, CDR2 FQGNSA, per germline. Trimming removed 5 bases from V and 7 bases from J, with 17 bases in between. The CDR3 bases are TGTGCCAGCAGCCGCAACAGGGTAGGCGGTGGCTACACCTTC. This sequence encodes CASSRNRVGGGYTF. Full variable domain (remainder filled in from reference TRBV7-2 and TRBJ1-2): GAGVSQSPSNKVTEKGKDVELRCDPISGHTALYWYRQSLGQGLEFLIYFQGNSAPDKSGLPSDRFSAERTGGSVSTLTIQRTQQEDSAVYLCASSRNRVGGGYTFGSGTRLTVV.

This chain connects TRBV4-1 to TRBJ1-1, with D tentatively TRBD1 (5 bases). CDR1 and CDR2 from the germline V gene are MGHRA and YSYEKL. CDR3 length: 17 residues. The germline V and J ends were trimmed by 0 bases and 3 bases, with 17 bases remaining between them. The CDR3 sequence is CASSQDLRIQGDTEAFF. CDR3 DNA: TGCGCCAGCAGCCAAGATCTCCGAATTCAGGGTGACACTGAAGCTTTCTTT.

This chain links TRBV6-2 or TRBV6-3 with TRBJ1-5; perhaps TRBD1 as D (6 bases). The CDR3 has 15 amino acids. With 6 bases removed from V and 5 bases from J, the gap between germline ends came to 17 bases. The V gene's germline CDR1 is MNHEY and CDR2 SVGEGT. The CDR3 nucleotides read TGTGCCAGCAGCGGAGTCCAGGGGCTCTATCAGCCCCAGCATTTT. Amino acid sequence: CASSGVQGLYQPQHF.

This clone was seen only once. The junction does not match germline at one end; this may be a read error. This sequence joins TRBV7-7 and TRBJ1-1; TRBD1 agrees at 9 bases. Germline CDR1 reads SSHAT; CDR2 reads FNYEAQ (reference sequence). This CDR3 is 17 amino acids long. CDR3 nucleotides: TGTGCTAGCAGCTCCCATGAGGACAGGGGTTGGGGCACTGAAGCTTTCTTT. Its translation is CASSSHEDRGWGTEAFF. The full variable domain, completed using reference TRBV7-7 and TRBJ1-1, is GAGVSQSPRYKVTKRGQDVTLRCDPISSHATLYWYQQALGQGPEFLTYFNYEAQPDKSGLPSDRFSAERPEGSISTLTIQRTEQRDSAMYRCASSSHEDRGWGTEAFFGQGTRLTVV.

V and J are TRBV6-2 or TRBV6-3 and TRBJ2-6; D ambiguous. This CDR3 contains 12 residues. V gave up 6 bases and J gave up 15 bases, with 15 bases separating them. CDR1 MNHEY and CDR2 SVGEGT come from the germline V gene. In nucleotides, the CDR3 is TGTGCCAGCAGCAACAACGCCGCGGCCCTGACTTTC. It translates to CASSNNAAALTF.

Concerning this clone itself: Additional DNA sequences in this sample encode the identical CDR3. The chain employs TRBV4-1 and TRBJ2-7, with 8 bases matching TRBD1. The J segment lost 2 bases and the V segment lost 4 bases, leaving 1 base of the junction unmatched. Per the germline V gene, CDR1 is MGHRA and CDR2 is YSYEKL. The CDR3 totals 13 residues. The CDR3 spells CASSRGQAYEQYF. In nucleotides, the CDR3 is TGCGCCAGCAGCCGGGGACAGGCCTACGAGCAGTACTTC.

The gene calls are TRBV7-9 and TRBJ2-3, with 11 positions matching TRBD2. The length of the CDR3 is 17 residues. After removal of 4 bases from V and 2 bases from J, the junction contained 8 bases not matched to a gene. Germline V CDR1 and CDR2: SEHNR, FQNEAQ (reference sequence). The chain's CDR3 is CASSSRASGRPTDTQYF. For the CDR3, the DNA is TGTGCCAGCAGCTCCCGGGCTAGCGGGAGGCCCACAGATACGCAGTATTTT. Combining the CDR3 with reference TRBV7-9 and TRBJ2-3 gives the whole variable domain DTGVSQNPRHKITKRGQNVTFRCDPISEHNRLYWYRQTLGQGPEFLTYFQNEAQLEKSRLLSDRFSAERPKGSFSTLEIQRTEQGDSAMYLCASSSRASGRPTDTQYFGPGTRLTVL.

The chain recombines TRBV6-1 with TRBJ1-2; D gene unclear. Germline V gene data show CDR1 as MNHNS and CDR2 as SASEGT. V was clipped by 2 bases and J by 5 bases, with 9 bases between them. The CDR3 totals 13 residues. The CDR3 loop is CASSESRLYGYTF. CDR3 DNA sequence: TGTGCCAGCAGTGAATCCAGACTTTATGGCTACACCTTC.

The V call is TRBV4-1, the J call TRBJ2-7, with TRBD2 matching over 7 bases. Germline assignment: CDR1 MGHRA and CDR2 YSYEKL. The CDR3 sequence is 13 residues long. V shed 1 base, J shed 6 bases, and the junction held 3 bases outside the gene matches. As DNA, the CDR3 is TGCGCCAGCAGCCAAGGTTCGGGGGGCGAGCAGTACTTC. Its translation: CASSQGSGGEQYF.

The CDR3 nucleotides are TGTGCCAGCAGTTACTCTAGTCCTGGGGCACAAGAGACCCAGTACTTC. It is translated as CASSYSSPGAQETQYF. The chain joins TRBV6-5 to TRBJ2-5, with D tentatively TRBD1 (5 bases). Germline values: CDR1 MNHEY, CDR2 SVGAGI. V gave up 0 bases and J gave up 2 bases, with 13 bases separating them. The CDR3 totals 16 residues.

The chain joins TRBV5-1 to TRBJ2-2, with D maybe TRBD1 (6 bases). Germline CDR1 SGHRS, CDR2 YFSETQ. Trimming stripped 0 bases from V and 5 bases from J, with 14 bases between. The CDR3 covers 16 residues. CDR3 in DNA: TGCGCCAGCAGCTTGGAGGGGCAGGGGTATACCGGGGAGCTGTTTTTT. This encodes CASSLEGQGYTGELFF.

The genes are TRBV27 and TRBJ1-2; D remains ambiguous. V gave up 6 bases and J gave up 2 bases, with 10 bases separating them. There are 13 residues in the CDR3. Germline V gene data show CDR1 as MNHEY and CDR2 as SMNVEV (reference sequence). The CDR3 DNA sequence: TGTGCCAGCAGGGCAGCGCTAAACTATGGCTACACCTTC. Translated: CASRAALNYGYTF.

The chain combines TRBV9 with TRBJ2-1; possible D gene TRBD2, 5 bases. Trimming pared 3 bases from V and 2 bases from J, leaving 12 bases between. CDR1 and CDR2 from the germline V gene are SGDLS and YYNGEE. The length of the CDR3 is 15 residues. CDR3 nucleotide sequence: TGTGCCAGCAGCGAATCAGGAGGACCCTACAATGAGCAGTTCTTC. This codes for CASSESGGPYNEQFF.

This sequence joins TRBV9 and TRBJ1-5, with D uncertain. Germline V gene lookup returns CDR1 SGDLS and CDR2 YYNGEE. The CDR3 has 16 amino acids. Trimming removed 6 bases at V and 6 bases at J, with 22 bases between. In nucleotides, the CDR3 is TGTGCCAGCATCGTTAATTCCGGGATCACACCTCAGCCCCAGCATTTT. Residues: CASIVNSGITPQPQHF. The whole variable domain, remainder taken from reference TRBV9 and TRBJ1-5, is DSGVTQTPKHLITATGQRVTLRCSPRSGDLSVYWYQQSLDQGLQFLIQYYNGEERAKGNILERFSAQQFPDLHSELNLSSLELGDSALYFCASIVNSGITPQPQHFGDGTRLSIL.

CDR3 sequence (DNA): TGCGCCAGCAGCCAAGATAACAATGAGCAGTTCTTC. Residues: CASSQDNNEQFF. This chain uses TRBV4-1 with TRBJ2-1; D is ambiguous. V shed 0 bases and J shed 5 bases, with 2 bases lying between them. The CDR3 consists of 12 residues. Germline V lookup: CDR1 MGHRA, CDR2 YSYEKL.

The chain recombines TRBV11-2 with TRBJ1-4, with a possible D match to TRBD1 (6 bases). Germline V lookup: CDR1 SGHAT, CDR2 FQNNGV. The CDR3 loop spans 15 amino acids. The V end lost 4 bases, the J end lost 4 bases, and 13 bases lay between the germline ends. The CDR3: CASSSNTGRNEKLFF. CDR3 coding DNA: TGTGCCAGCAGCTCCAACACAGGGCGTAATGAAAAACTGTTTTTT. Full variable domain (remainder filled in from reference TRBV11-2 and TRBJ1-4): EAGVAQSPRYKIIEKRQSVAFWCNPISGHATLYWYQQILGQGPKLLIQFQNNGVVDDSQLPKDRFSAERLKGVDSTLKIQPAKLEDSAVYLCASSSNTGRNEKLFFGSGTQLSVL.

This chain connects TRBV6-5 to TRBJ1-1, with no clear D. The CDR3 is 11 amino acids. V lost 6 bases, J lost 1 base, and 3 bases lay in between. The germline V gene has CDR1 MNHEY and CDR2 SVGAGI. This chain's CDR3 is CASRQNTEAFF. The CDR3 bases are TGTGCCAGCAGACAGAACACTGAAGCTTTCTTT.

V is TRBV2 and J is TRBJ1-2; TRBD1 is a possible D gene (5 bases). The CDR3 loop spans 17 amino acids. Germline V gene lookup returns CDR1 SNHLY and CDR2 FYNNEI. The V end was cut by 0 bases, the J end by 4 bases, with 18 bases between. The CDR3 sequence: CASSEAPSITGFYGYTF. The DNA for the CDR3 is TGTGCCAGCAGTGAAGCACCCTCCATTACAGGTTTCTATGGCTACACCTTC.

The chain recombines TRBV27 with TRBJ1-3; D unclear. The CDR3 is 19 amino acids. Trimming removed 5 bases from V and 4 bases from J, with 27 bases in between. Per the germline V gene, CDR1 is MNHEY and CDR2 is SMNVEV (reference sequence). This CDR3 is CASSTPRCANPGGGNTIYF. CDR3 nucleotides: TGTGCCAGCAGTACGCCGCGATGCGCAAATCCGGGTGGGGGAAACACCATATATTTT.

CDR3 DNA sequence: TGTGCCAGCAGCTCCAGGGGGCCGGGGGCTGAAGCTTTCTTT. Its protein product is CASSSRGPGAEAFF. The rearrangement joins TRBV11-3 to TRBJ1-1; 8 bases are a match to TRBD1. This CDR3 is 14 amino acids long. Germline trimming cut 4 bases from V and 6 bases from J; bases unmatched to any gene: 7. Germline CDR1 reads SGHNT; CDR2 reads YENEEA.

The rearrangement links TRBV27 to TRBJ2-2, with TRBD2 identical over 12 bases. The germline CDR1 and CDR2 sequences are MNHEY and SMNVEV (reference sequence). The CDR3 consists of 15 residues. The ends lost 2 bases at V and 7 bases at J; junction bases unmatched: 2. CDR3: CASSLLAGGIGELFF. DNA for the CDR3: TGTGCCAGCAGTTTACTAGCGGGAGGGATCGGGGAGCTGTTTTTT.

V and J are TRBV19 and TRBJ1-2, with 8 nucleotides matching TRBD1. Germline V gene data show CDR1 as LNHDA and CDR2 as SQIVND (reference sequence). The junction had 7 bases not matched to a gene; V was cut back by 7 bases and J by 3 bases. This CDR3 comprises 14 residues. The CDR3 DNA reads TGTGCCAGTACGAGACAGGGGAGAGACTATGGCTACACCTTC. It is translated as CASTRQGRDYGYTF.

This chain connects TRBV25-1 to TRBJ2-7; the match to TRBD1 covers 8 bases. The CDR3 is made up of 13 amino acids. Germline lookup yields CDR1 MGHDK and CDR2 SYGVNS. V lost 8 bases, J lost 2 bases, and 5 bases stayed unmatched. The CDR3: CASFGQGPYEQYF. CDR3 bases: TGTGCCAGCTTTGGACAGGGCCCCTACGAGCAGTACTTC.

The V call is TRBV12-3 or TRBV12-4, the J call TRBJ2-3, with no clear D. V was trimmed by 6 bases and J by 1 base, leaving 8 bases between them. The CDR3 sequence is 13 residues long. The CDR3 bases are TGTGCCAGCAGCCCCCCCGGCACAGATACGCAGTATTTT. The encoded protein is CASSPPGTDTQYF.

The chain carries TRBV30 and TRBJ1-2; TRBD1 aligns across 7 bases. CDR1 and CDR2 from the germline V gene are GTSNPN and SVGIG (reference sequence). The CDR3 is 15 residues long. Losses at the gene ends were 0 bases for V and 8 bases for J; bases not matched to a gene: 12. The CDR3 region is CAWSVYDRDYGGYTF. Here the CDR3 DNA reads TGTGCCTGGAGTGTGTACGACAGGGATTATGGGGGCTACACCTTC.

This clone was seen once. The V call is TRBV2, the J call TRBJ1-2, with TRBD1 identical over 10 bases. The CDR3 has 13 amino acids. Germline V gene data show CDR1 as SNHLY and CDR2 as FYNNEI. V shed 5 bases, J shed 6 bases, and the junction held 3 bases outside the gene matches. The CDR3 here is CASSRTGGDGYTF. The CDR3 region has the DNA TGTGCCAGCAGTCGGACAGGGGGAGATGGCTACACCTTC.

CDR3 sequence reads: CATSAQGYNEQFF. CDR3 coding DNA: TGTGCCACCAGCGCACAGGGTTACAATGAGCAGTTCTTC. The V gene is TRBV15, the J gene TRBJ2-1, with D possibly being TRBD1 (6 bases). CDR1 LNHNV and CDR2 YYDKDF come from the germline V gene (reference sequence). Between the trimmed V and J ends, which lost 5 bases and 4 bases, there was a span of 9 bases. The CDR3 is 13 amino acids.

The chain uses TRBV7-2 and TRBJ2-4; weak D call: TRBD1 (6 bases). The ends were cut back, 0 bases at V and 13 bases at J, with 22 bases in the middle. The germline gives CDR1 SGHTA, CDR2 FQGNSA. The CDR3 is made up of 16 amino acids. The chain's CDR3 is CASSLASRDTRAPQYF. The DNA of the CDR3 is TGTGCCAGCAGCTTAGCCTCCCGGGACACCCGCGCCCCCCAGTACTTC.

The chain employs TRBV7-9 and TRBJ1-3; maybe TRBD1 (5 bases). Per the germline V gene, CDR1 is SEHNR and CDR2 is FQNEAQ (reference sequence). Between the trimmed V and J ends, which lost 5 bases and 1 base, there was a span of 9 bases. The CDR3 contains 14 residues. CDR3 loop: CASSPTVSGNTIYF. The CDR3 DNA follows: TGTGCCAGCAGCCCGACAGTGTCTGGAAACACCATATATTTT. Full variable domain (remainder filled in from reference TRBV7-9 and TRBJ1-3): DTGVSQNPRHKITKRGQNVTFRCDPISEHNRLYWYRQTLGQGPEFLTYFQNEAQLEKSRLLSDRFSAERPKGSFSTLEIQRTEQGDSAMYLCASSPTVSGNTIYFGEGSWLTVV.

This sequence joins TRBV6-2 or TRBV6-3 and TRBJ1-2, with TRBD1 matching over 8 bases. With 5 bases clipped from V and 8 bases from J, the junction kept 10 bases outside the gene matches. CDR1 and CDR2 from the germline V gene are MNHEY and SVGEGT. This CDR3 contains 14 residues. Here the CDR3 DNA reads TGTGCCAGCAGTCGGGACAGGCGGGTAGACGGCTACACCTTC. It translates to CASSRDRRVDGYTF.